This T cell receptor (beta chain) was retrieved from a study of shared clonotypes between healthy human individuals (TCRdb year 2020). For context, the study as a whole: The cohort included a few men and a couple of women between 18 and 49 years of age. The study deeply sequenced blood TCR repertoires of about five healthy adults to estimate repertoire size and the extent of clonotype sharing between individuals. Different laboratories and diverse techniques were used to prepare libraries and sequence TCR repertoires, to increase sequencing depth and limit assay-specific biases. Between about 0.8 and 9 billion PBMCs per donor were obtained by leukapheresis.

Points the paper makes about the study in general: Pairwise subsampling led to the expectation that sequencing depth would affect the degree of clonotype sharing among donors. Because the study included a small number of donors, the genetic and exposure-history diversity represented was limited. Only blood was sampled, and tissue TCR repertoires likely differ from those in blood.

The table lists this clone with a few counts. Its antigen is currently not known. No much larger clone exists at a distance of one base, and base qualities are not known. Donors were healthy HIV-negative adults with no recently reported acute infections or vaccinations. Every donor was a Caucasian adult living in Nashville, Tennessee, USA. For unsorted samples, roughly 86 million PBMCs were counted and genomic DNA was extracted with the QIAamp DNA Blood Mini kit. Blood was obtained by leukapheresis, after which PBMCs were separated by Ficoll-Histopaque density gradient centrifugation and cryopreserved in liquid nitrogen vapor phase. TCR CDR3 regions were amplified from genomic DNA by multiplex PCR using the deep immunoSEQ assay. Extracted genomic DNA from each cell subset was distributed evenly across all wells of several immunoSEQ 96-well plates, and each plate was treated as a replicate. For unsorted PBMC, 250 to 300 ng of genomic DNA, equivalent to tens of thousands of T cell genomes, went into each replicate PCR. Ten immunoSEQ deep assay plates were used to sequence unsorted PBMC genomic DNA. Purified libraries were measured with a Qubit 3.0 fluorometer, size-checked on a Bioanalyzer 2100, and measured again with the KAPA Library Quantification kit. Every immunoSEQ 96-well plate was sequenced on a separate single-read 150-cycle Illumina NextSeq 550 flow cell. The original methods were these. Because only junctional sequences without quality scores were contained in the immunoSEQ output, filtering matching that applied to full-length reads could not be performed. Sequences were annotated with PyIR, a Python wrapper for IgBLAST v1.9, using IMGT germline references to assign V/J genes and CDR3. Any read was removed if the V/J assignment was weak (E-value above 1e-6), the CDR3 was missing, or the read contained stop codons, out-of-frame junctions, or ambiguous translated residues. A V3J clonotype was defined by an identical inferred V gene, J gene, and CDR3 amino acid sequence. Percentage overlap between repertoires was calculated by dividing the number of shared unique clonotypes by the size of the smaller repertoire. Repertoire richness was assessed with RTK rarefaction, the Chao1 estimator, and Recon v2.1 estimates of unobserved clonotypes. Here the immuneACCESS table is served through TCRdb, limited to in-frame sequences with V and J called. Missing clones are a known gap in these copies; in checked studies unresolved V genes cover under half, and the rest lacks a known reason. That table gives V, J and clone size, and the DNA gave D and trimming. The sample table shows about 490,000 clones, and 70% to 85% are seen once. More than 10% of the sample rests with the top ten.

The source material was PBMCs. This TCR was sampled from a middle-aged woman in good health. Some clones in this sample may be carry-over from other donors' samples.

The CDR3 corresponds to CASSPEGAQYF. The nucleotides are TGTGCCAGCTCACCAGAGGGGGCCCAGTACTTC. Rearrangement joined TRBV18 to TRBJ2-5, and TRBD1 may be the D gene, going by 6 matching bases. The CDR3 numbers 11 residues from cysteine through phenylalanine. The CDR3 DNA has 33 bases and is translated from base 1. Trimming removed 2 bases from V and 9 bases from J, leaving 7 bases between the germline ends. The germline V gene yields KGHSH for CDR1 and LQKENI for CDR2.